This TCR beta chain derives from a study of shared clonotypes between healthy human individuals. As for the study in general: Three CD4 naive, three CD4 memory, two CD8 naive and one CD8 memory plate were used per donor.

Study-level points and caveats: Sequencing depth was expected to influence donor clonotype sharing. What naive subsets generally showed was a larger estimated richness than memory subsets showed. Clonotypes that were shared across a handful of donors made up roughly 5.2% of naive CD4 clonotypes.

To note about this clone: Its specificity is not known.

Profiling relied on immunoSEQ multiplex PCR, and the TCRdb table lists in-frame clones only, not all of them. Here the sample spans around 940,000 clones, 76% being singletons. The sequence was collected from a man aged 18 to 30 in good health. What was sequenced was memory CD4+ T cells sorted from blood. Stated subset: CD45RA-negative fraction.

The CDR3 DNA sequence: TGTGCCAGCAGTTGGACAGGGGGCTCGGATGGCTACACCTTC. Translation: CASSWTGGSDGYTF. The chain links TRBV6-6 to TRBJ1-2; TRBD1 matches 11 bases. With 4 bases clipped from V and 6 bases from J, the junction kept 4 bases outside the gene matches. The length of the CDR3 is 14 residues. The germline gives CDR1 MNHNY, CDR2 SVGAGI (reference sequence).